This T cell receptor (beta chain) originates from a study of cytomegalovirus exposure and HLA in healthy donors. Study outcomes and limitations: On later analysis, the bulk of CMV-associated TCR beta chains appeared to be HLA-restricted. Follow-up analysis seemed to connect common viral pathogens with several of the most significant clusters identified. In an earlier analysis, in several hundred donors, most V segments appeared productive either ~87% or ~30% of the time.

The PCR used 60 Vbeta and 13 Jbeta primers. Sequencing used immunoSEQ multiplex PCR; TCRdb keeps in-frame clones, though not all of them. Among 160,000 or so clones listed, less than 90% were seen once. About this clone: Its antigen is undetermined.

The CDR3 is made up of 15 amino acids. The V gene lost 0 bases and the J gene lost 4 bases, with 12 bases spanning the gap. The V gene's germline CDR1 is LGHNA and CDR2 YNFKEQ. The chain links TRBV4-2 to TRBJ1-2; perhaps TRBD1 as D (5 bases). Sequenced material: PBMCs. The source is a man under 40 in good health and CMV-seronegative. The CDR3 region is CASSQEGLGGYGYTF. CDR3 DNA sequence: TGTGCCAGCAGCCAAGAGGGGCTCGGGGGCTATGGCTACACCTTC.